The entry below gives a single T cell receptor (beta chain) sequence along with its context. Its specific antigen is unknown. Within one base of it there is no much larger clone, and no base qualities were kept. TCR CDR3 regions were amplified from genomic DNA by multiplex PCR using the deep immunoSEQ assay. For each cell subset, the extracted genomic DNA was distributed evenly across all wells of several immunoSEQ 96-well plates, and each plate served as one replicate. For sorted subsets, each replicate PCR was loaded with roughly 0.2 ug genomic DNA, equivalent to about 33,000 T cell genomes. Purified libraries were quantified with a Qubit 3.0 fluorometer, sized on a Bioanalyzer 2100, and re-quantified with the KAPA Library Quantification kit. Each immunoSEQ 96-well plate was sequenced on its own single-read 150-cycle Illumina NextSeq 550 flow cell. The original methods were these. The immunoSEQ output contained only junctional sequences without quality scores, so filtering could not match that applied to full-length reads. To assign V/J genes and CDR3, sequences were annotated against IMGT germline references using PyIR, a Python wrapper for IgBLAST v1.9. Reads were filtered out if the reads had weak V/J assignments (E-value above 1e-6), no CDR3, stop codons, out-of-frame junctions, or ambiguous translated residues. A V3J clonotype was defined by an identical inferred V gene, J gene, and CDR3 amino acid sequence. Percentage overlap between repertoires was computed as shared unique clonotypes divided by the size of the smaller repertoire. RTK rarefaction, the Chao1 estimator, and Recon v2.1 estimates of unobserved clonotypes were used to assess repertoire richness. Generation probabilities for all TCRbeta clonotypes obtained by the gDNA method from a few donors were computed using OLGA. As stored in TCRdb, this immuneACCESS dataset retains in-frame rearrangements with V and J assigned. A fraction of the clones does not appear; measured against another copy, unresolved V genes explain less than half of the discrepancy, and the remainder lacks a known reason. V and J calls and clone size are copied from that table; D and trimming were computed from the DNA. The sample contains 330,000 or so clones, 73% of them found a single time. The top ten constitute 10% of the sample.

The sample belongs to a study of shared clonotypes between healthy human individuals (dated by TCRdb to 2019 to 2021). In terms of the full investigation: A few men and two women, aged 18 to 49 years, made up the cohort. Per donor, three plates each were used for CD4 naive and CD4 memory, two for CD8 naive, and one for CD8 memory. To increase sequencing depth and limit assay-specific biases, TCR repertoire library preparation and sequencing were carried out by different laboratories using diverse techniques. Blood TCR repertoires of roughly 5 healthy adults were deeply sequenced to estimate repertoire size and the extent of clonotype sharing between individuals. Between about 0.85 and 9.5 billion PBMCs per donor were obtained by leukapheresis. The study at large found these results: Naive subsets generally had larger estimated clonotype richness than memory subsets did. Across four donors, roughly 5% of naive CD4, 3% to 4% of naive CD8, under 2.5% of memory CD4, and under 0.45% of memory CD8 clonotypes were shared. Sampling was restricted to blood, and TCR repertoires in tissues likely differ from the TCR repertoires found in blood. Because the study included only a small number of donors, the genetic and exposure-history diversity represented was limited. Compared with non-shared clonotypes, the clonotypes found in all four sorted-subset donors had higher generation probabilities. Incomplete sequencing was indicated by rarefaction of sorted-subset datasets, despite the large sequencing depth. Based on pairwise subsampling, the degree of clonotype sharing among donors was expected to be affected by sequencing depth.

Including the terminal cysteine and phenylalanine, the CDR3 comprises 15 residues. Of all the DNA, just the CDR3 is kept, 45 bases in frame from base 1. Relative to germline, V is 6 bases shorter and J is 0 bases shorter, with 14 bases between their ends. The germline V gene gives CDR1 as SNHLY and CDR2 as FYNNEI. The donors were healthy, HIV-negative adults with no recently reported acute infections or vaccinations. All donors were Caucasian adults living in Nashville, Tennessee, USA. Magnetic negative selection was used to enrich CD4+ T cells, after which naive cells were positively selected on CD45RA and the negative fraction became the memory subset. After blood collection by leukapheresis, PBMCs were isolated using Ficoll-Histopaque density gradient centrifugation and then cryopreserved in the vapor phase of liquid nitrogen. Purity and quantity of every magnetically sorted T cell population were checked by analytical flow cytometry. Genomic DNA was isolated from each sorted fraction and quantified by UV absorbance on a Nanodrop 2000c.

The chain joins TRBV2 to TRBJ1-1; no D gene can be assigned with confidence. Sequenced: memory CD4+ T cells sorted from blood. Interpreted using the paper, the cell subset or site label stands for: CD45RA-negative fraction. The origin of this receptor is a man younger than 40 in good health. The CDR3 has the sequence CASSKVNSMNTEAFF. The DNA is as follows: TGTGCCAGCAGCAAGGTCAATAGTATGAACACTGAAGCTTTCTTT.